This T cell receptor (beta chain) was captured in a study of cytomegalovirus exposure and HLA in healthy donors. Study-level information: The use of the same platform for the approximately 130 validation repertoires and the 550 to 850 first-cohort repertoires was reported by a later analysis. Study findings and constraints: The CMV antigen specificity of a few CMV-associated chains was confirmed through in vitro analysis. TCR beta chains numbering some 160 were designated cytomegalovirus-associated.

This table comes from immunoSEQ multiplex PCR, and its TCRdb copy is limited to in-frame clones, with some not included. The sample includes fewer than 100,000 clones, 94% of them seen just once. The approximately 120-subject validation cohort, separate from the roughly 670-subject first cohort, included the donors. Comments on this clone: Antigen specificity is unknown.

Trimming at V came to 6 bases and at J to 2 bases, leaving 7 bases not matched to a gene. The CDR3 loop spans 14 amino acids. Germline CDR1 SQVTM, CDR2 ANQGSEA. V usage is TRBV29-1 and J usage is TRBJ2-7; 10 bases agree with TRBD2. This TCR was recovered from a woman younger than 35 in good health and CMV-seronegative. The sequencing sample was made of PBMCs. The CDR3 is CSVGSGGHPYEQYF. CDR3 nucleotides: TGCAGCGTAGGTAGCGGGGGGCACCCCTACGAGCAGTACTTC.